A single sample is the source of the 19 T cell receptor beta chains below, sequenced in a study of T cells in Graves' hyperthyroidism and ophthalmopathy (dated by TCRdb to 2018 to 2020). Preparation of the library involved multiplex PCR. TCRdb lists the instrument as Illumina HiSeq 2000. The TCR beta CDR3 regions were amplified from RNA transcripts. The first round of RT-PCR for the TCR CDR3 was performed with the HTBI primer set and the Qiagen OneStep RT-PCR kit. The public reads were reprocessed in TCRdb via fastp at Q25 and MiXCR, keeping in-frame beta chains. Each entry merges the rows of one CDR3 protein and shows their most common DNA and genes. The sample table shows 300,000 to 400,000 distinct CDR3 sequences, and 15% to 20% are seen once. The top ten hold about half of the sample. Input material: blood. Receptors originate from a woman aged 50 to 65 with Graves' hyperthyroidism.

The sample holds a few counts of this clonotype. The chain couples TRBV7-9 to TRBJ2-2; D unclear. Trimming took 1 base from V and 5 from J, leaving 14 bases between them. The CDR3 spans 16 residues. Germline CDR1 and CDR2: SEHNR and FQNEAQ (reference sequence). CDR3 region: CASSLVSSPPTGELFF. DNA for the CDR3: TGTGCCAGCAGCTTAGTGTCCAGTCCGCCGACCGGGGAGCTGTTTTTT.

The V and J genes are TRBV19 and TRBJ2-2, with D perhaps matching TRBD1 (6 bases). This CDR3 region has 14 residues. CDR1 and CDR2 from the germline V gene are LNHDA and SQIVND (reference sequence). Trimming stripped 5 bases from V and 5 bases from J, with 12 bases between. CDR3: CASSLQGLTGELFF. CDR3 nucleotide sequence: TGTGCCAGTAGTTTACAGGGCCTTACCGGGGAGCTGTTTTTT.

Ten or more counts support this clonotype. The chain uses TRBV20-1 and TRBJ2-7; tentative D call: TRBD1 (6 bases). The CDR3 runs to 12 residues. V lost 6 bases to trimming and J lost 5 bases, with 14 bases between them. Germline assignment: CDR1 DFQATT and CDR2 SNEGSKA (reference sequence). The CDR3 DNA reads as TGCAGTGCCCTTAGGGACACCCACGAGCAGTACTTC. Protein product: CSALRDTHEQYF.

This clonotype was recorded many times. The V call is TRBV28, the J call TRBJ2-3; perhaps D is TRBD1 or TRBD2 (5 bases each). The V and J ends lost 5 bases and 3 bases respectively, with 9 bases between them. CDR3 length equals 13 residues. Germline lookup yields CDR1 MDHEN and CDR2 SYDVKM. This CDR3 is CASSPGGTDTQYF. The CDR3 DNA reads as TGTGCCAGCAGTCCTGGGGGTACAGATACGCAGTATTTT. Drawing the rest from reference TRBV28 and TRBJ2-3, the complete variable domain is DVKVTQSSRYLVKRTGEKVFLECVQDMDHENMFWYRQDPGLGLRLIYFSYDVKMKEKGDIPEGYSVSREKKERFSLILESASTNQTSMYLCASSPGGTDTQYFGPGTRLTVL.

This clonotype has only a few counts. The CDR3 DNA reads as TGTGCCAGCAGCTTGGGGGAGCTCCGGGGAGACAATGAGCAGTTCTTC. Translating it yields CASSLGELRGDNEQFF. This chain uses TRBV5-8 with TRBJ2-1; D may be TRBD2 (5 bases). Germline loops: CDR1 SGHTS, CDR2 YDEGEE. This CDR3 contains 16 residues. V lost 0 bases, J lost 5 bases, and 15 bases lay in between.

The rearrangement links TRBV2 to TRBJ1-6, with 9 positions matching TRBD1. Germline CDR1 and CDR2: SNHLY and FYNNEI. The trim removed 8 bases at V and 9 bases at J, leaving 11 bases unmatched. CDR3 length: 15 residues. In DNA form, the CDR3 reads TGTGCCAGCGAGGACAGGGGATACGTAGGTTCACCCCTCCACTTT. It translates to CASEDRGYVGSPLHF. Complete variable domain (other parts from reference TRBV2 and TRBJ1-6): EPEVTQTPSHQVTQMGQEVILRCVPISNHLYFYWYRQILGQKVEFLVSFYNNEISEKSEIFDDQFSVERPDGSNFTLKIRSTKLEDSAMYFCASEDRGYVGSPLHFGNGTRLTVT.

This clonotype was seen ten or more times. J is TRBJ1-5 and V is TRBV12-3 or TRBV12-4, with TRBD1 matching 8 bases. V lost 7 bases to trimming and J lost 2 bases; unmatched junction nucleotides: 4. This CDR3 is 14 amino acids long. The CDR3 region is CASNDRGGNQPQHF. The DNA of the CDR3 is TGTGCCAGCAATGACAGGGGAGGCAATCAGCCCCAGCATTTT.

This clonotype has a handful of counts. V and J are TRBV6-2 or TRBV6-3 and TRBJ1-3; D ambiguous. V gave up 3 bases and J gave up 0 bases, with 21 bases separating them. Germline assignment: CDR1 MNHEY and CDR2 SVGEGT. This CDR3 spans 19 amino acids. CDR3 amino acids: CASSYTATAMQNSGNTIYF. In DNA, the CDR3 is TGTGCCAGCAGTTATACCGCGACGGCCATGCAAAACTCTGGAAACACCATATATTTT.

In its sample, this clonotype was seen many times. The chain links TRBV2 to TRBJ1-6; D is undetermined. V was pared by 2 bases and J by 2 bases, with 10 bases between. The CDR3 extends over 16 amino acids. CDR1 SNHLY and CDR2 FYNNEI come from the germline V gene. CDR3 DNA: TGTGCCAGCAGTGAACCCTCTTGGGCCTATAATTCACCCCTCCACTTT. Encoded protein: CASSEPSWAYNSPLHF.

The chain recombines TRBV29-1 with TRBJ2-3; 7 positions match TRBD2. V was pared by 6 bases and J by 6 bases, with 12 bases of the junction left unmatched. Germline-derived CDR1 and CDR2 are SQVTM and ANQGSEA. The CDR3 has 14 amino acids. CDR3 residues: CSVRGLDLPDTQYF. In DNA, the CDR3 is TGCAGCGTGCGCGGACTAGACCTTCCGGATACGCAGTATTTT.

The V call is TRBV25-1, the J call TRBJ1-4; 7 bases are shared with TRBD1. CDR3 length: 17 amino acids. Germline assignment: CDR1 MGHDK and CDR2 SYGVNS. The J segment lost 0 bases and the V segment lost 4 bases, leaving 8 bases of the junction unmatched. The CDR3 region has the DNA TGTGCCAGCAGTGGAGGAGGGGGCGGGACAACTAATGAAAAACTGTTTTTT. Its protein is CASSGGGGGTTNEKLFF. The full variable domain, its missing parts supplied by reference TRBV25-1 and TRBJ1-4, is EADIYQTPRYLVIGTGKKITLECSQTMGHDKMYWYQQDPGMELHLIHYSYGVNSTEKGDLSSESTVSRIRTEHFPLTLESARPSHTSQYLCASSGGGGGTTNEKLFFGSGTQLSVL.

J is TRBJ2-1 and V is TRBV28, with 9 nucleotides matching TRBD2. Germline lookup yields CDR1 MDHEN and CDR2 SYDVKM. Trimming cost V 6 bases and J 12 bases; bases outside gene matches: 12. The CDR3 is made up of 14 amino acids. In nucleotides, the CDR3 is TGTGCCAGCAGCGAGGATAGCGGGAGTAGGTGGCAGTTCTTC. Encoded protein: CASSEDSGSRWQFF.

This clonotype was detected ten times or more. This rearrangement joins TRBV5-5 to TRBJ2-5; perhaps D is TRBD1 or TRBD2 (5 bases each). The CDR3 consists of 16 residues. The germline gives CDR1 SGHKS, CDR2 YYEKEE (reference sequence). The V gene lost 0 bases and the J gene lost 4 bases, with 16 bases spanning the gap. The CDR3 sequence: CASSLAGLTWGETQYF. The CDR3 region has the DNA TGTGCCAGCAGCTTGGCGGGGCTAACCTGGGGAGAGACCCAGTACTTC.

This clonotype was counted between two and nine times. This sequence joins TRBV5-1 and TRBJ2-5, with a possible D match to TRBD2 (5 bases). V lost 0 bases to trimming and J lost 3 bases, with 9 bases between them. CDR1 and CDR2 (germline): SGHRS, YFSETQ. This CDR3 is 14 amino acids long. This CDR3 is CASSLGREKETQYF. The DNA for the CDR3 is TGCGCCAGCAGCTTGGGACGGGAAAAAGAGACCCAGTACTTC. Complete variable domain (other parts from reference TRBV5-1 and TRBJ2-5): KAGVTQTPRYLIKTRGQQVTLSCSPISGHRSVSWYQQTPGQGLQFLFEYFSETQRNKGNFPGRFSGRQFSNSRSEMNVSTLELGDSALYLCASSLGREKETQYFGPGTRLLVL.

This clonotype was detected only a few times. The chain links TRBV12-5 to TRBJ1-1; weak D call: TRBD1 (5 bases). CDR3 length equals 13 residues. CDR1 and CDR2 (germline): LGHNT, FRNRAP. The V end was cut by 6 bases, the J end by 0 bases, with 8 bases between. The DNA for the CDR3 is TGTGCTAGTGGGCTGACAGTGAACACTGAAGCTTTCTTT. Translated, it gives CASGLTVNTEAFF. The whole variable domain, remainder taken from reference TRBV12-5 and TRBJ1-1, is DARVTQTPRHKVTEMGQEVTMRCQPILGHNTVFWYRQTMMQGLELLAYFRNRAPLDDSGMPKDRFSAEMPDATLATLKIQPSEPRDSAVYFCASGLTVNTEAFFGQGTRLTVV.

The V and J genes are TRBV19 and TRBJ1-5; 7 bases are a match to TRBD1. Trimming cost V 7 bases and J 3 bases; bases outside gene matches: 6. The length of the CDR3 is 14 residues. The germline CDR1 and CDR2 sequences are LNHDA and SQIVND (reference sequence). The CDR3 nucleotides are TGTGCCAGTAACCCAGGACAGGCCAATCAGCCCCAGCATTTT. Amino acid sequence: CASNPGQANQPQHF.

The chain has TRBV12-3 or TRBV12-4 and TRBJ1-2; D possibly corresponds to TRBD1 (5 bases). The CDR3 runs to 17 residues. Trimming pared 4 bases from V and 1 base from J, leaving 19 bases between. CDR3 DNA sequence: TGTGCCAGCAGTTCTCATACTCCGGGGCCTGATAACTATGGCTACACCTTC. Translated: CASSSHTPGPDNYGYTF.

This clonotype was seen many times. This rearrangement joins TRBV24-1 to TRBJ1-2; no clear D gene. The V end lost 5 bases, the J end lost 3 bases, and 9 bases lay between the germline ends. In germline, CDR1 is KGHDR, CDR2 SFDVKD. The CDR3 is 13 amino acids. CDR3 coding DNA: TGTGCCACCAGTGCCGCTCGTGACTATGGCTACACCTTC. Translated, it gives CATSAARDYGYTF.

This clonotype appeared once. The chain combines TRBV19 with TRBJ2-3; 9 bases are a match to TRBD1. With V trimmed by 2 bases and J by 0 bases, 3 bases remained unmatched. Germline V gives CDR1 LNHDA, CDR2 SQIVND (reference sequence). This CDR3 is 16 amino acids long. The DNA for the CDR3 is TGTGCCAGTAGTATACTACAGGGGGCTAGCACAGATACGCAGTATTTT. This encodes CASSILQGASTDTQYF.